The clone carrying this TCR beta chain was counted a few times. The antigen is unknown. A read error may account for a junction end that differs from germline. In germline, CDR1 is MGHRA, CDR2 YSYEKL. CDR3 length equals 13 residues. The data originate from a study of blood T cells in healthy people across ages. Study-wide results and limits: Diversity estimates from one million T cells were considered underestimates.

A second roughly 6 to 11 cycle PCR used barcoded and J-beta primers. Sequencing yielded, for each sample, at least 3 million paired-end reads carrying CDR3. TCRdb reprocessed the 5' RACE reads with MiXCR, giving one entry per CDR3 protein. The sample carries under 700,000 distinct CDR3 sequences, around 24% recorded once. These data were also filed under a second study, of T cells of mothers and their children. That report notes: T cell clones that were persistent and microchimeric went undetected.

The chain combines TRBV4-1 with TRBJ1-4; D uncertain. This sequence originates from a boy between 10 and 17 years old in good health. The sample taken for sequencing was blood. Here the CDR3 reads CASSQAKNEKLSF. The CDR3 coding sequence is TGCGCCAGCAGCCAAGCAAAAAATGAAAAACTGTCTTTT.